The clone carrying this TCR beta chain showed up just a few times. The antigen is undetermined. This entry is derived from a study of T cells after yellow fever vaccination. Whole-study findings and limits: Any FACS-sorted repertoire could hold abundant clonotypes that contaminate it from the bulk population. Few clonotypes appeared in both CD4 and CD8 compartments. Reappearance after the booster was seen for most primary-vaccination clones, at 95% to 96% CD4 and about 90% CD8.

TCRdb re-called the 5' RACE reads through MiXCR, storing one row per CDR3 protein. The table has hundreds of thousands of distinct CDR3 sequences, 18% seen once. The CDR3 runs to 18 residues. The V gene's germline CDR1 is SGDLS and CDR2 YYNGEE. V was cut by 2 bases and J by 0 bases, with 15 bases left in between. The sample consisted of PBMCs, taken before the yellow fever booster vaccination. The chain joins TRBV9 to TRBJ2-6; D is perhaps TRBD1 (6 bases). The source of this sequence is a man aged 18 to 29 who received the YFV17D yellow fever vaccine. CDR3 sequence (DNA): TGTGCCAGCAGCGTCGTGGGACATTCGTTCTCTGGGGCCAACGTCCTGACTTTC. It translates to CASSVVGHSFSGANVLTF.